The 20 T cell receptor beta chains reported below all come from one sample, sequenced in a study of cytomegalovirus exposure and HLA in healthy donors (dated 2017 in TCRdb). Library method: the immunoSEQ multiplex PCR assay. For the multiplex PCR, a mixture combining 60 forward primers for TCR Vbeta segments and 13 reverse primers for TCR Jbeta segments was used. TCRdb obtained this table from immuneACCESS and retained in-frame rearrangements with V and J assigned. These tables miss some clones; where compared with another copy, unresolved V genes account for less than half of the shortfall, and the remainder is unexplained. Within this sample are over 110,000 clones, with about three quarters of them counted one time only. The ten largest clones add up to approximately 1.3% of the sample. The material sequenced was PBMCs. These receptors were collected from a male donor in good health and CMV-seropositive.

The gene calls are TRBV5-6 and TRBJ1-2, with D possibly being TRBD1 (5 bases). The CDR3 has 16 amino acids. The V gene's germline CDR1 is SGHDT and CDR2 YYEEEE. V lost 0 bases and J lost 0, with 12 bases in between. The CDR3 here is CASSLGDFGANYGYTF. CDR3 in DNA: TGTGCCAGCAGCTTGGGGGACTTTGGAGCTAACTATGGCTACACCTTC.

DNA for the CDR3: TGTGCCAGCAGCGGGACAGGGGTTACCGGGGAGCTGTTTTTT. Translation gives CASSGTGVTGELFF. V and J are TRBV6-5 and TRBJ2-2, with 10 positions matching TRBD1. The CDR3 has 14 residues. With V trimmed by 6 bases and J by 5 bases, 3 bases remained unmatched. In germline, CDR1 is MNHEY, CDR2 SVGAGI.

The chain is built from TRBV5-1 and TRBJ2-7, with TRBD1 matching 7 bases. V gave up 7 bases and J gave up 5 bases; unmatched junction bases: 12. Germline values: CDR1 SGHRS, CDR2 YFSETQ. This CDR3 spans 14 amino acids. This CDR3 is CASRWRQGNDEQYF. CDR3 in DNA: TGCGCCAGCCGTTGGCGACAGGGTAACGACGAGCAGTACTTC.

This rearrangement joins TRBV9 to TRBJ1-2, with D maybe TRBD1 (5 bases). The CDR3 spans 15 residues. V was shortened by 0 bases and J by 10 bases, with 19 bases between the two germline ends. The germline V gene encodes CDR1 SGDLS and CDR2 YYNGEE. The CDR3 spells CASSVGGGAGRDYTF. The CDR3 DNA follows: TGTGCCAGCAGCGTAGGGGGAGGGGCCGGACGGGACTACACCTTC.

V usage is TRBV7-2 and J usage is TRBJ2-7; 7 bases are shared with TRBD2. The CDR3 consists of 16 residues. Germline CDR1 is SGHTA and CDR2 is FQGNSA. Losses at the gene ends were 6 bases for V and 0 bases for J; bases not matched to a gene: 11. This CDR3 reads CASRRGSGRDSYEQYF. CDR3 coding DNA: TGTGCCAGCAGACGCGGGAGCGGAAGGGACTCCTACGAGCAGTACTTC.

This rearrangement joins TRBV11-2 to TRBJ2-7; 9 bases are a match to TRBD2. The germline gives CDR1 SGHAT, CDR2 FQNNGV. This CDR3 region has 15 residues. The J segment lost 3 bases and the V segment lost 4 bases, leaving 7 bases of the junction unmatched. CDR3 in DNA: TGTGCCAGCAGCTCAACGGGACTAGCCCTCTACGAGCAGTACTTC. As protein: CASSSTGLALYEQYF.

This chain uses TRBV19 with TRBJ2-7; possible D gene TRBD2, 6 bases. Germline CDR1 reads LNHDA; CDR2 reads SQIVND (reference sequence). This CDR3 spans 12 amino acids. Trimming took 6 bases from V and 6 from J, leaving 12 bases between them. In nucleotides, the CDR3 is TGTGCCAGTAGGGGGACTCGGGCCGAGCAGTACTTC. Amino acid sequence: CASRGTRAEQYF.

The J gene is TRBJ1-2, the V gene TRBV15; D might be TRBD1 (5 bases). The CDR3 consists of 13 residues. The V gene's germline CDR1 is LNHNV and CDR2 YYDKDF (reference sequence). The germline V and J ends were trimmed by 6 bases and 8 bases, with 16 bases remaining between them. CDR3 bases: TGTGCCACCAGACTCTCTGGGACTGGGGGCTACACCTTC. Amino acids: CATRLSGTGGYTF. The whole variable domain, remainder taken from reference TRBV15 and TRBJ1-2, is DAMVIQNPRYQVTQFGKPVTLSCSQTLNHNVMYWYQQKSSQAPKLLFHYYDKDFNNEADTPDNFQSRRPNTSFCFLDIRSPGLGDTAMYLCATRLSGTGGYTFGSGTRLTVV.

The J gene is TRBJ2-1, the V gene TRBV25-1, with a tentative D call TRBD2 (5 bases). This CDR3 spans 14 amino acids. Germline V gene sequence: CDR1 MGHDK, CDR2 SYGVNS. Trimming took off 1 base at V and 7 bases at J, with 11 bases between the two ends. CDR3 protein: CASSEFGEVNEQFF. The CDR3 DNA reads TGTGCCAGCAGTGAATTCGGGGAAGTAAATGAGCAGTTCTTC.

The chain couples TRBV18 to TRBJ1-3; D is unresolved. Trimming took off 4 bases at V and 0 bases at J, with 13 bases between the two ends. The CDR3 consists of 16 residues. Germline V gene data show CDR1 as KGHSH and CDR2 as LQKENI. CDR3 sequence reads: CASSRLDGNSGNTIYF. CDR3 sequence (DNA): TGTGCCAGCTCACGACTAGATGGGAACTCTGGAAACACCATATATTTT.

V usage is TRBV11-2 and J usage is TRBJ2-7; 10 positions match TRBD2. Germline V lookup: CDR1 SGHAT, CDR2 FQNNGV. The V gene end was trimmed by 2 bases and the J gene end by 3 bases; junction bases not matched to a gene: 7. The CDR3 is made up of 16 amino acids. Here the CDR3 reads CASSLYSGTSDYEQYF. In DNA, the CDR3 is TGTGCCAGCAGCTTATACTCCGGGACTAGCGACTACGAGCAGTACTTC. The complete variable domain, with remaining parts taken from reference TRBV11-2 and TRBJ2-7, reads EAGVAQSPRYKIIEKRQSVAFWCNPISGHATLYWYQQILGQGPKLLIQFQNNGVVDDSQLPKDRFSAERLKGVDSTLKIQPAKLEDSAVYLCASSLYSGTSDYEQYFGPGTRLTVT.

The CDR3 sequence is CASSLGSHSTDTQYF. The CDR3 DNA reads TGTGCCAGCAGCTTAGGAAGCCATAGCACAGATACGCAGTATTTT. The gene calls are TRBV11-2 and TRBJ2-3; D is undetermined. V lost 1 base and J 0 bases, leaving 8 bases between the germline ends. CDR3 size: 15 residues. Germline V CDR1 and CDR2: SGHAT, FQNNGV.

This chain links TRBV5-6 with TRBJ2-4; tentative D call: TRBD1 (6 bases). V was trimmed by 3 bases and J by 6 bases, leaving 16 bases between them. The CDR3 loop spans 15 amino acids. CDR1 SGHDT and CDR2 YYEEEE come from the germline V gene. The CDR3 nucleotides read TGTGCCAGCAGCTCCCTCGGACAGTCCCGAAACATTCAGTACTTC. It yields the protein CASSSLGQSRNIQYF.

The chain recombines TRBV7-2 with TRBJ2-1; TRBD2 is a possible D gene (6 bases). Germline loops: CDR1 SGHTA, CDR2 FQGNSA. V shed 4 bases and J shed 2 bases, with 12 bases lying between them. This CDR3 comprises 15 residues. CDR3 sequence: CASSSGLPTYNEQFF. Here the CDR3 DNA reads TGTGCCAGCAGCTCCGGACTACCAACCTACAATGAGCAGTTCTTC.

The chain uses TRBV2 and TRBJ2-7; a weak D match, TRBD1 (5 bases). Deletions cut 6 bases from V and 4 bases from J, with 10 bases between. Germline CDR1 is SNHLY and CDR2 is FYNNEI. CDR3 length: 12 amino acids. The CDR3: CASSRTGYEQYF. As DNA, the CDR3 is TGTGCCAGCAGCCGCACAGGATACGAGCAGTACTTC.

V and J are TRBV30 and TRBJ2-5, with TRBD2 identical over 12 bases. The J call could be wrong; TRBJ2-7 is a better fit for the DNA end. Germline assignment: CDR1 GTSNPN and CDR2 SVGIG (reference sequence). CDR3 size: 17 residues. CDR3 loop: CAWSVFRTSGISYEQYF. The CDR3 region has the DNA TGTGCCTGGAGTGTCTTTAGGACTAGCGGGATCTCCTACGAGCAGTACTTC.

This clone was seen a single time. The chain has TRBV5-8 and TRBJ1-5; no clear D gene. The germline V gene encodes CDR1 SGHTS and CDR2 YDEGEE. V lost 1 base, J lost 3 bases, and 14 bases lay in between. The CDR3 extends over 16 amino acids. The CDR3 sequence: CASSLRPGGFNQPQHF. CDR3 nucleotides: TGTGCCAGCAGCTTGCGGCCAGGAGGGTTCAATCAGCCCCAGCATTTT.

J is TRBJ1-3 and V is TRBV2, with D hard to call. Germline CDR1 SNHLY, CDR2 FYNNEI. The CDR3 loop spans 13 amino acids. V lost 7 bases to trimming and J lost 0 bases, with 7 bases between them. The CDR3 DNA follows: TGTGCCAGCACGGAGAGCTCTGGAAACACCATATATTTT. It encodes CASTESSGNTIYF.

V is TRBV2 and J is TRBJ2-7; 8 nucleotides agree with TRBD2. CDR1 is SNHLY, CDR2 FYNNEI, per germline. The trim removed 9 bases at V and 1 base at J, leaving 35 bases unmatched. CDR3 length: 23 residues. This CDR3 reads CASRVQSTRTGGPRARRSYEQYF. The CDR3 coding sequence is TGTGCCAGTCGGGTACAGTCTACCAGAACGGGAGGGCCCCGGGCCCGGAGGTCCTACGAGCAGTACTTC.

The chain uses TRBV6-6 and TRBJ2-3; TRBD2 matches at 8 bases. V shed 3 bases and J 5 bases; nucleotides not matched to a gene: 7. Germline values: CDR1 MNHNY, CDR2 SVGAGI (reference sequence). This CDR3 is 15 amino acids long. The CDR3 DNA follows: TGTGCCAGCAGTTATAGCGGGACAACGGGAGATACGCAGTATTTT. Translation: CASSYSGTTGDTQYF.